These 21 T cell receptor beta chains were sequenced from one sample in a study of Tregs in tolerant kidney transplant recipients. Clones were read by immunoSEQ multiplex PCR, and TCRdb kept only the in-frame ones, dropping some. The repertoire shows about 30,000 clones; the top ten hold approximately 15%. The sample here was CD8+ T cells from blood, taken before the transplant. Receptors originate from a human donor who received a combined kidney and bone marrow transplant.

For this clone: With the read ending 3 residues before the CDR3 end, the germline J gene is used to fill in that end. The V call is TRBV6-4, the J call TRBJ2-3; 8 bases are a match to TRBD2. Per the germline V gene, CDR1 is MRHNA and CDR2 is SNTAGT. Trimming cost V 0 bases and J 1 base; bases outside gene matches: 6. This CDR3 spans 17 amino acids. CDR3 bases read: TGTGCCAGCAGTGACTCGACAAGCGGGAGCGGCACAGATACG. This codes for CASSDSTSGSGTDT. The full CDR3 protein is CASSDSTSGSGTDTQYF.

Regarding this clone: The CDR3 extends 3 residues past the end of the read, so its final part is completed from the germline J gene. This chain uses TRBV20-1 with TRBJ2-7, with TRBD1 identical over 9 bases. After removal of 2 bases from V and 2 bases from J, the junction contained 7 bases not matched to a gene. Per germline, CDR1 DFQATT and CDR2 SNEGSKA (reference sequence). The length of the CDR3 is 15 residues. The CDR3 sequence is CSARSRDRDPYEQYF. The sequenced part of the CDR3 DNA is TGCAGTGCTAGAAGCCGGGACAGGGACCCCTACGAG.

Points on this clone: The read ends 3 residues early relative to the CDR3; the germline J gene fills the gap. This chain connects TRBV20-1 to TRBJ2-1; 9 nucleotides match TRBD2. Germline CDR1 and CDR2: DFQATT and SNEGSKA (reference sequence). The CDR3 extends over 20 amino acids. V lost 0 bases to trimming and J lost 9 bases; unmatched junction nucleotides: 24. Incomplete CDR3 DNA: TGCAGTGCTAGAGAAAGGAGGAGGGACTATCTTGGCGGGAGGGCTGGTGAG. Translating gives CSARERRRDYLGGRAGE. From start to end, the CDR3 is CSARERRRDYLGGRAGEQFF.

Notes on this clone: The CDR3 goes on 3 residues after the read ends, and that part is filled in from the germline J gene. The rearrangement joins TRBV30 to TRBJ2-7; 9 positions agree with TRBD2. The CDR3 runs 13 residues. Germline CDR1 GTSNPN, CDR2 SVGIG (reference sequence). With V trimmed by 5 bases and J by 6 bases, 8 bases remained unmatched. CDR3: CAWVGGRAGEQYF. Partial CDR3 DNA: TGTGCCTGGGTAGGCGGGAGGGCGGGCGAG. The variable domain in full, with the rest retrieved from reference TRBV30 and TRBJ2-7, is SQTIHQWPATLVQPVGSPLSLECTVEGTSNPNLYWYRQAAGRGLQLLFYSVGIGQISSEVPQNLSASRPQDRQFILSSKKLLLSDSGFYLCAWVGGRAGEQYFGPGTRLTVT.

As regards this clone: The CDR3 end falls 3 residues outside the read, so it is completed with the germline J gene. The chain uses TRBV20-1 and TRBJ2-7, with a tentative D call TRBD2 (5 bases). The CDR3 sequence is 13 residues long. Trimming took 6 bases from V and 3 from J, leaving 15 bases between them. Per the germline V gene, CDR1 is DFQATT and CDR2 is SNEGSKA (reference sequence). This CDR3 reads CSALLGLYYEQYF. The CDR3 bases that were read are TGCAGTGCCCTCCTTGGACTGTACTACGAG.

In regard to this clone: With the read ending 3 residues before the CDR3 end, the germline J gene is used to fill in that end. Different DNA sequences within this sample yield the same CDR3. The chain uses TRBV19 and TRBJ2-7, with a tentative D call TRBD1 (6 bases). V was cut by 6 bases and J by 4 bases, with 7 bases left in between. The germline V gene encodes CDR1 LNHDA and CDR2 SQIVND (reference sequence). The CDR3 spans 11 residues. The sequenced CDR3 bases are TGTGCCAGTAGACAGGGTTACGAG. This gives the protein CASRQGYE. The whole CDR3 sequence is CASRQGYEQYF.

Note on this clone: Read data end 3 residues before the CDR3 end; the end is taken from the germline J gene. The genes are TRBV9 and TRBJ2-1; 9 bases align to TRBD2. CDR3 length: 15 amino acids. In germline, CDR1 is SGDLS, CDR2 YYNGEE. J lost 7 bases, V lost 3 bases, and 8 bases had no gene match. The covered CDR3 bases are TGTGCCAGCAGCGCATTAGCGGGAGATGGGAATGAG. Translated: CASSALAGDGNE. The CDR3 in full is CASSALAGDGNEQFF.

As concerns this clone: The CDR3 extends 3 residues past the end of the read, so its final part is completed from the germline J gene. This rearrangement joins TRBV20-1 to TRBJ2-1; D may be TRBD2 (6 bases). V dropped 2 bases and J dropped 0 bases, with 11 bases sitting between them. The CDR3 has 15 residues. The germline V gene has CDR1 DFQATT and CDR2 SNEGSKA (reference sequence). CDR3 in amino acids: CSARLRGSSYNEQFF. The CDR3 bases that were read are TGCAGTGCTAGATTGCGGGGTAGCTCCTACAATGAG.

Remarks on this clone: The CDR3 end lies 3 residues beyond the end of the read and is filled in from the germline J gene. The gene calls are TRBV7-3 and TRBJ1-1; TRBD1 matches 8 bases. V lost 2 bases and J lost 1; bases outside the gene matches: 0. The CDR3 runs 14 residues. The germline V gene encodes CDR1 SGHTA and CDR2 FQGTGA. CDR3 amino acids: CASSLGTGNTEAFF. The covered CDR3 bases are TGTGCCAGCAGCTTAGGGACAGGGAACACTGAA.

About this clone: Read coverage stops 3 residues before the CDR3 terminus; the germline J gene supplies the remainder. V and J are TRBV20-1 and TRBJ1-1, with 8 bases fitting TRBD1. The CDR3 consists of 14 residues. The V and J ends lost 3 bases and 0 bases, in that order; junction bases with no gene match: 3. CDR1 and CDR2 from the germline V gene are DFQATT and SNEGSKA (reference sequence). The CDR3 bases that were read are TGCAGTGCTAGGACAGGGGTCATGAACACTGAA. Protein product: CSARTGVMNTE. The entire CDR3 reads CSARTGVMNTEAFF.

Notes on this clone: The missing CDR3 end, 3 residues past where the read stops, is filled in from the germline J gene. The chain carries TRBV6-2 or TRBV6-3 and TRBJ1-5, with D unclear. V gave up 0 bases and J gave up 4 bases, with 16 bases separating them. The CDR3 covers 17 residues. CDR1 MNHEY and CDR2 SVGEGT come from the germline V gene. The sequenced part of the CDR3 DNA is TGTGCCAGCAGTTACTCGGGCGGGCCTCATCGGAATCAGCCC. This sequence encodes CASSYSGGPHRNQP. The whole CDR3 region reads CASSYSGGPHRNQPQHF.

Note on this clone: Read data end 3 residues before the CDR3 end; the end is taken from the germline J gene. The genes are TRBV7-9 and TRBJ2-1; the match to TRBD2 covers 8 bases. Trimming cost V 3 bases and J 6 bases; bases outside gene matches: 7. This CDR3 spans 15 amino acids. In germline, CDR1 is SEHNR, CDR2 FQNEAQ (reference sequence). The DNA read from the CDR3 is TGTGCCAGCAGCTTCGTTAGCGGGATCTCCAATGAG. Its translation: CASSFVSGISNE. The complete CDR3 reads CASSFVSGISNEQFF.

To note about this clone: The read stops 3 residues short of the end of the CDR3; the missing end is completed from the germline J gene. V usage is TRBV28 and J usage is TRBJ2-7, with D possibly being TRBD1 (5 bases). Germline loops: CDR1 MDHEN, CDR2 SYDVKM. Trimming pared 7 bases from V and 3 bases from J, leaving 16 bases between. There are 14 residues in the CDR3. The CDR3 bases that were read are TGTGCCAGCATTCCATGGGGCGGAAGCTACGAG. Amino acid sequence: CASIPWGGSYE. The entire CDR3 reads CASIPWGGSYEQYF.

About this clone: From the germline J gene comes the end of the CDR3, since the read stops 3 residues before it. The genes are TRBV19 and TRBJ2-1; unclear D gene. There are 13 residues in the CDR3. Trimming took 4 bases from V and 3 from J, leaving 7 bases between them. CDR1 is LNHDA and CDR2 is SQIVND in the germline V gene (reference sequence). Partial CDR3 DNA: TGTGCCAGTAGTAGGTTACTCTACAATGAG. Translating gives CASSRLLYNE. The entire CDR3 reads CASSRLLYNEQFF. The whole variable domain, filled in from reference TRBV19 and TRBJ2-1, reads DGGITQSPKYLFRKEGQNVTLSCEQNLNHDAMYWYRQDPGQGLRLIYYSQIVNDFQKGDIAEGYSVSREKKESFPLTVTSAQKNPTAFYLCASSRLLYNEQFFGPGTRLTVL.

On this clone itself: The read ends 3 residues early relative to the CDR3; the germline J gene fills the gap. J is TRBJ2-3 and V is TRBV10-3; 7 positions match TRBD2. The CDR3 is 15 amino acids. Germline CDR1 and CDR2: ENHRY and SYGVKD. The V and J ends lost 0 bases and 5 bases, in that order; junction bases with no gene match: 5. This CDR3 is CAISESPSGKDTQYF. The part of the CDR3 DNA that was read is TGTGCCATCAGTGAGTCCCCTAGCGGTAAAGATACG.

In the case of this clone: The read stops 3 residues short of the end of the CDR3; the missing end is completed from the germline J gene. This rearrangement joins TRBV7-2 to TRBJ1-6; 10 bases agree with TRBD1. The CDR3 is 15 amino acids. The trim removed 7 bases at V and 7 bases at J, leaving 7 bases unmatched. The V gene's germline CDR1 is SGHTA and CDR2 FQGNSA. The CDR3 bases that were read are TGTGCCAGCATACCGGGACAGGGGTGGAATTCACCC. It codes for CASIPGQGWNSP. In full, the CDR3 reads CASIPGQGWNSPLHF.

Points on this clone: The CDR3 extends 3 residues past the end of the read, so its final part is completed from the germline J gene. The chain recombines TRBV20-1 with TRBJ1-5; 8 bases are shared with TRBD1. Trimming took 2 bases from V and 7 from J; bases not matched to a gene: 7. This CDR3 is 14 amino acids long. Germline V gene lookup returns CDR1 DFQATT and CDR2 SNEGSKA (reference sequence). The sequenced part of the CDR3 DNA is TGCAGTGCTAGATCGCAGGGGGCCCTACAGCCC. This translates into CSARSQGALQP. The whole CDR3 protein is CSARSQGALQPQHF.

On this clone: The CDR3 end falls 3 residues outside the read, so it is completed with the germline J gene. V usage is TRBV7-9 and J usage is TRBJ2-7; TRBD1 matches at 7 bases. Germline CDR1 and CDR2: SEHNR and FQNEAQ (reference sequence). The V and J ends lost 4 bases and 2 bases, in that order; junction bases with no gene match: 5. The CDR3 loop spans 14 amino acids. The CDR3 loop reads CASSSWTGPYEQYF. CDR3 DNA (partial): TGTGCCAGCAGCTCCTGGACAGGACCCTACGAG.

As regards this clone: The read ends 3 residues early relative to the CDR3; the germline J gene fills the gap. The chain has TRBV7-2 and TRBJ2-5; 7 positions match TRBD1. There are 14 residues in the CDR3. The V gene end was trimmed by 4 bases and the J gene end by 3 bases; junction bases not matched to a gene: 5. Germline values: CDR1 SGHTA, CDR2 FQGNSA. CDR3: CASSSPGGEETQYF. CDR3 DNA, as far as it was read: TGTGCCAGCAGCTCCCCAGGGGGTGAAGAGACC.

As to this clone: The read is 3 residues too short to cover the CDR3 end, so that end is filled in from the germline J gene. The chain employs TRBV2 and TRBJ2-7; weak D call: TRBD2 (6 bases). Germline CDR1 and CDR2: SNHLY and FYNNEI. CDR3 length: 14 amino acids. The V end was cut by 2 bases, the J end by 4 bases, with 12 bases between. The CDR3 loop is CASSERIADYEQYF. CDR3 DNA (partial): TGTGCCAGCAGTGAACGGATAGCGGATTACGAG.

With respect to this clone: The read finishes 3 residues shy of the CDR3 end, and the germline J gene is used to complete it. V gene TRBV2 combines with J gene TRBJ2-3; D not certain. Trimming removed 1 base from V and 3 bases from J, with 5 bases in between. The CDR3 is made up of 13 amino acids. CDR1 is SNHLY and CDR2 is FYNNEI in the germline V gene. CDR3 DNA, as far as it was read: TGTGCCAGCAGTGAAGTACTTACAGATACG. This codes for CASSEVLTDT. The whole CDR3 region reads CASSEVLTDTQYF. Combining the CDR3 with reference TRBV2 and TRBJ2-3 gives the whole variable domain EPEVTQTPSHQVTQMGQEVILRCVPISNHLYFYWYRQILGQKVEFLVSFYNNEISEKSEIFDDQFSVERPDGSNFTLKIRSTKLEDSAMYFCASSEVLTDTQYFGPGTRLTVL.